Listed here is a single TCR beta chain. Its antigen remains unidentified. This record comes from a study of cytomegalovirus exposure and HLA in healthy donors. General observations from the study: Among the most significant clusters, several appeared linked to common viral pathogens in a later analysis. Researchers reportedly found TCR beta sequences accurately predicted most subjects' HLA-A and HLA-B alleles.

Trimming removed 4 bases from V and 1 base from J; junction bases left unmatched: 15. Germline CDR1 reads SGDLS; CDR2 reads YYNGEE. CDR3 length equals 18 residues. The PCR employed 60 Vbeta primers together with 13 Jbeta primers. Repertoires were generated with immunoSEQ multiplex PCR, while TCRdb's copy carries only in-frame clones and drops some. The table has over 85,000 clones, under 75% seen once. Sample: PBMCs. The sequence was collected from a female donor in good health and CMV-seronegative. The chain couples TRBV9 to TRBJ2-3; 7 bases map to TRBD2. CDR3 sequence reads: CASSSPPRLAGGTDTQYF. The CDR3 nucleotides are TGTGCCAGCAGCTCCCCCCCCCGACTAGCCGGAGGCACAGATACGCAGTATTTT.